This is a list of T cell receptor beta chains from one sample in a study of Graves' ophthalmopathy and Graves' hyperthyroidism. Each CDR3 protein is one row after TCRdb ran MiXCR on the multiplex PCR reads. In the table there are hundreds of thousands of distinct CDR3 sequences, about 20% of which are singletons. The sample consisted of peripheral blood. Receptors were obtained from a woman between 18 and 29 years old with stable Graves' hyperthyroidism. Some clones in this sample may be carry-over from other donors' samples. The CDR3 runs from the conserved cysteine through the conserved F or W. A D gene is named only where the DNA matches it firmly. Size is stated for part of the rows, as once, few or many counts, or as a class when the clone is expanded.

d_gene: TRBD2
j_gene: TRBJ2-7
v_gene: TRBV20-1
abundance: many
CDR3nt: TGCAGTGCCCAAGGACTAGCGGGAGTCTACGAGCAGTACTTC
CDR3aa: CSAQGLAGVYEQYF

d_gene: .
j_gene: TRBJ1-5
v_gene: TRBV19
abundance: many
CDR3nt: TGTGCCAGTAGTATAAGCTCTGGGGATAGCAATCAGCCCCAGCATTTT
CDR3aa: CASSISSGDSNQPQHF

d_gene: .
j_gene: TRBJ1-1
v_gene: TRBV20-1
abundance: few
CDR3nt: TGCAGTGCCCTTTGGACGGAGAACACTGAAGCTTTCTTT
CDR3aa: CSALWTENTEAFF

d_gene: .
j_gene: TRBJ2-2
v_gene: TRBV19
abundance: many
CDR3nt: TGTGCCAGTAGTATATTCAGCGCGAACACCGGGGAGCTGTTTTTT
CDR3aa: CASSIFSANTGELFF

d_gene: TRBD1
j_gene: TRBJ2-7
v_gene: TRBV28
abundance: .
CDR3nt: TGTGCCAGCAGCCCTACCGGGACAGGGGGCTACGAGCAGTACTTC
CDR3aa: CASSPTGTGGYEQYF

d_gene: .
j_gene: TRBJ1-2
v_gene: TRBV2
abundance: many
CDR3nt: TGTGCCAGCAGTGAGCGTGAGAGGGGCCTCTATGGCTACACCTTC
CDR3aa: CASSERERGLYGYTF

d_gene: TRBD2
j_gene: TRBJ2-7
v_gene: TRBV3-1
abundance: few
CDR3nt: TGTGCCAGCAGCCAAGGGAGCGGGAGTCACGGCTACGAGCAGTACTTC
CDR3aa: CASSQGSGSHGYEQYF

d_gene: TRBD2
j_gene: TRBJ2-2
v_gene: TRBV20-1
abundance: many
CDR3nt: TGCAGTGCTAGAGATCGCGCAATCAGCGGGAGGGAGTGGACCGGGGAGCTGTTTTTT
CDR3aa: CSARDRAISGREWTGELFF

d_gene: TRBD2
j_gene: TRBJ2-2
v_gene: TRBV25-1
abundance: .
CDR3nt: TGTGCCAGCAGTGAAAATCCACTAGCGGGGACGAACACCGGGGAGCTGTTTTTT
CDR3aa: CASSENPLAGTNTGELFF

d_gene: .
j_gene: TRBJ2-4
v_gene: TRBV11-2
abundance: many
CDR3nt: TGTGCCAGCAGCTTAGATTTTGTTAGGTCAGGCATTCAGTACTTC
CDR3aa: CASSLDFVRSGIQYF

d_gene: .
j_gene: TRBJ2-6
v_gene: TRBV6-1
abundance: .
CDR3nt: TGTGCCAGCAGTGATATGGGCTCTGGGGCCAACGTCCTGACTTTC
CDR3aa: CASSDMGSGANVLTF

d_gene: TRBD1
j_gene: TRBJ2-7
v_gene: TRBV19
abundance: many
CDR3nt: TGTGCCAGTAGTAGGTCCGGGACAGGGACCTACGAGCAGTACTTC
CDR3aa: CASSRSGTGTYEQYF

d_gene: .
j_gene: TRBJ2-7
v_gene: TRBV6-1
abundance: many
CDR3nt: TGTGCCAGCAGTGAAGAAGGAGGGGGATCCTACGAGCAGTACTTC
CDR3aa: CASSEEGGGSYEQYF

d_gene: TRBD1
j_gene: TRBJ1-2
v_gene: TRBV25-1
abundance: .
CDR3nt: TGTGCCAGCAGCCCGCCGGGACAGCCGCTTTATGGCTACACCTTC
CDR3aa: CASSPPGQPLYGYTF

d_gene: TRBD1
j_gene: TRBJ1-2
v_gene: TRBV6-5
abundance: .
CDR3nt: TGTGCCAGCAGTTACTCTTGGGACAGGAACGTCGGCTACACCTTC
CDR3aa: CASSYSWDRNVGYTF

d_gene: .
j_gene: TRBJ2-5
v_gene: TRBV7-2
abundance: .
CDR3nt: TGTGCCAGCAGCCCGGGATGGCTCAAAGAGACCCAGTACTTC
CDR3aa: CASSPGWLKETQYF

d_gene: .
j_gene: TRBJ1-2
v_gene: TRBV3-1
abundance: .
CDR3nt: TGTGCCAGCAGCCAAGTGGACAACTATGGCTACAGCTTC
CDR3aa: CASSQVDNYGYSF

d_gene: TRBD1
j_gene: TRBJ1-5
v_gene: TRBV28
abundance: many
CDR3nt: TGTGCCAACTCAAGGGGGCCCAATCAGCCCCAGCATTTT
CDR3aa: CANSRGPNQPQHF

d_gene: .
j_gene: TRBJ2-7
v_gene: TRBV4-1
abundance: .
CDR3nt: TGCGCCAGCAGCCGAAGTACGGGGAGTTACGAGCAGTACTTC
CDR3aa: CASSRSTGSYEQYF

d_gene: .
j_gene: TRBJ2-7
v_gene: TRBV3-1
abundance: .
CDR3nt: TGTGCCAGCAGCCAGGGTCCAGGACTAAACTACGAGCAGTACTTC
CDR3aa: CASSQGPGLNYEQYF

d_gene: .
j_gene: TRBJ2-3
v_gene: TRBV11-1
abundance: few
CDR3nt: TGTGCCAGCAGCTACAGTACAGGGCCCCTCGGAGATACGCAGTATTTT
CDR3aa: CASSYSTGPLGDTQYF

d_gene: .
j_gene: TRBJ1-5
v_gene: TRBV28
abundance: many
CDR3nt: TGTGCCAGCAGTTTATCTACAGGCAATCAGCCCCAGCATTTT
CDR3aa: CASSLSTGNQPQHF

d_gene: .
j_gene: TRBJ2-7
v_gene: TRBV20-1
abundance: .
CDR3nt: TGCAGTGCCAAGGGACCGACCACCTACGAGCAGTACTTC
CDR3aa: CSAKGPTTYEQYF

d_gene: TRBD2
j_gene: TRBJ2-2
v_gene: TRBV7-3
abundance: .
CDR3nt: TGTGCCAGCAGCTTGCGGACTAGCGAGACGAACACCGGGGAGCTGTTTTTT
CDR3aa: CASSLRTSETNTGELFF

d_gene: .
j_gene: TRBJ1-5
v_gene: TRBV6-5
abundance: .
CDR3nt: TGTGCCAGCAGTTTTCAACAGGGAACGAATCAGCCCCAGCATTTT
CDR3aa: CASSFQQGTNQPQHF

d_gene: .
j_gene: TRBJ2-7
v_gene: TRBV29-1
abundance: few
CDR3nt: TGCAGCGTTGGAGTAGGCTACGAGCAGTACTTC
CDR3aa: CSVGVGYEQYF

d_gene: .
j_gene: TRBJ2-1
v_gene: TRBV30
abundance: .
CDR3nt: TGTGCCTGGGTTCGGGGTAGAATCAATGAGCAGTTCTTC
CDR3aa: CAWVRGRINEQFF

d_gene: .
j_gene: TRBJ2-7
v_gene: TRBV29-1
abundance: many
CDR3nt: TGCAGCGCGAGGATCGACAGGCCGTCCTACGAGCAGTACTTC
CDR3aa: CSARIDRPSYEQYF

d_gene: TRBD2
j_gene: TRBJ2-7
v_gene: TRBV11-2
abundance: .
CDR3nt: TGTGCCAGCAGCGAACAGGGTAGACTAGCGGGGGAGAAGAGGTACGAGCAGTACTTC
CDR3aa: CASSEQGRLAGEKRYEQYF

d_gene: .
j_gene: TRBJ2-2
v_gene: TRBV6-2/TRBV6-3
abundance: many
CDR3nt: TGTGCCAGCAGTTGGGACGCAGAAAAGAATTCGAACACCGGGGAGCTGTTTTTT
CDR3aa: CASSWDAEKNSNTGELFF

d_gene: TRBD1
j_gene: TRBJ2-7
v_gene: TRBV18
abundance: .
CDR3nt: TGTGCCAGCTCACCATACAGGGGATCCAACGAGCAGTACTTC
CDR3aa: CASSPYRGSNEQYF